The 4 T cell receptor beta chains below all came from one sample that was sequenced in a study of blood T cell repertoires in COVID-19. The data were produced by immunoSEQ multiplex PCR, yet TCRdb's version contains in-frame clones alone and is incomplete. The sample has about 220,000 clones; 83% are singletons. Sequencing was carried out using PBMCs or T cells enriched from blood (not recorded which). The source of these receptors is a woman in her forties who had been exposed to COVID-19.

The V and J genes are TRBV3-1 (or the pseudogene TRBV3-2) and TRBJ1-2, with 10 positions matching TRBD1. V lost 2 bases to trimming and J lost 7 bases; unmatched junction nucleotides: 1. The CDR3 consists of 13 residues. Germline V gives CDR1 LGHDT, CDR2 YNNKEL (reference sequence). CDR3 amino acids: CASSQRTGGGYTF. For the CDR3, the DNA is TGTGCCAGCAGCCAAAGGACAGGGGGTGGCTACACCTTC.

This chain joins TRBV5-1 and TRBJ2-5; 7 bases are shared with TRBD1. Germline V lookup: CDR1 SGHRS, CDR2 YFSETQ. The CDR3 sequence is 14 residues long. The V gene end was trimmed by 3 bases and the J gene end by 3 bases; junction bases not matched to a gene: 5. Here the CDR3 reads CASSSGQQEETQYF. DNA of the CDR3: TGCGCCAGCAGCTCGGGACAGCAAGAAGAGACCCAGTACTTC. Drawing the rest from reference TRBV5-1 and TRBJ2-5, the complete variable domain is KAGVTQTPRYLIKTRGQQVTLSCSPISGHRSVSWYQQTPGQGLQFLFEYFSETQRNKGNFPGRFSGRQFSNSRSEMNVSTLELGDSALYLCASSSGQQEETQYFGPGTRLLVL.

The rearrangement joins TRBV30 to TRBJ1-5; 8 bases are a match to TRBD1. Germline trimming cut 3 bases from V and 0 bases from J; bases unmatched to any gene: 10. Germline CDR1 is GTSNPN and CDR2 is SVGIG (reference sequence). This CDR3 is 17 amino acids long. The CDR3 sequence is CAWRGTGFSDSNQPQHF. The DNA for the CDR3 is TGTGCCTGGAGAGGGACAGGCTTTAGTGATAGCAATCAGCCCCAGCATTTT. Complete variable domain (other parts from reference TRBV30 and TRBJ1-5): SQTIHQWPATLVQPVGSPLSLECTVEGTSNPNLYWYRQAAGRGLQLLFYSVGIGQISSEVPQNLSASRPQDRQFILSSKKLLLSDSGFYLCAWRGTGFSDSNQPQHFGDGTRLSIL.

V is TRBV11-2 and J is TRBJ1-2; weak D call: TRBD1 (5 bases). CDR1 SGHAT and CDR2 FQNNGV come from the germline V gene. The CDR3 is made up of 12 amino acids. Trimming took 5 bases from V and 7 from J, leaving 11 bases between them. CDR3 nucleotides: TGTGCCAGCAGCCATCAGGGCTCTGGCTACACCTTC. Protein sequence: CASSHQGSGYTF.